The T cell receptor (beta chain) under discussion was sequenced for a study of control samples from healthy donors and cancer patients. Libraries were prepared by immunoSEQ multiplex PCR; TCRdb keeps only in-frame clonotypes and omits some of them. Found here are around 93,000 clones, around 88% of them singletons; the top ten hold 12% to 15%. Sequenced sample: blood. This clonotype was obtained from a man between 25 and 39 years old in good health.

This chain's CDR3 is CASSEWLGGHGYTF. CDR3 DNA: TGCGCCAGCAGTGAGTGGTTGGGGGGCCATGGCTACACCTTC. V usage is TRBV10-2 and J usage is TRBJ1-2; tentatively, D is TRBD1 (6 bases). The CDR3 has 14 amino acids. The germline V gene encodes CDR1 WSHSY and CDR2 SAAADI. Trimming cost V 1 base and J 6 bases, with 12 bases left between them.